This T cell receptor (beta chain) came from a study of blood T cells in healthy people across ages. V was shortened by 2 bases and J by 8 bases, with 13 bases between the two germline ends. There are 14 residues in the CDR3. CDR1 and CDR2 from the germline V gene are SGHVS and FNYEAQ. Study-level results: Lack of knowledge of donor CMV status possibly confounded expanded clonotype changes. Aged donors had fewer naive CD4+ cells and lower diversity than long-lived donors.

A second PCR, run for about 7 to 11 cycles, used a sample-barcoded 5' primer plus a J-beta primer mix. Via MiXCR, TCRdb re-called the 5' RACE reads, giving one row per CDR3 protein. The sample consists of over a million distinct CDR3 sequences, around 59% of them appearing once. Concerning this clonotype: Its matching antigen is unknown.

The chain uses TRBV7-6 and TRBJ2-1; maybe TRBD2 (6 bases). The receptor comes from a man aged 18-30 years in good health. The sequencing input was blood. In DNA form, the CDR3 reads TGTGCCAGCAGCTTAAGGACCCGGAGGGATGAGCAGTTCTTC. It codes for CASSLRTRRDEQFF.